These 24 T cell receptor beta chains share one sample of origin, sequenced in a study of T-cell reconstitution after alpha-beta-depleted transplantation in children. For TCRbeta, the library was prepared with unique molecular identifiers. TCRdb called the PCR reads again in MiXCR, with one record for every CDR3 protein. Of about 540,000 distinct CDR3 sequences in the sample, roughly 18% were seen once. This specimen was PBMCs from the stem cell graft donor, taken from the stem cell graft. The receptors originated from a human donor who donated a stem cell graft to a child with acute lymphoblastic leukemia.

The gene calls are TRBV11-2 and TRBJ2-5; D might be TRBD1 (6 bases). The CDR3 loop spans 16 amino acids. CDR1 is SGHAT, CDR2 FQNNGV, per germline. Trimming removed 3 bases at V and 2 bases at J, with 16 bases between. Written as DNA, the CDR3 is TGTGCCAGCAGCTTTAGGACAGCTAAAGAGCAAGAGACCCAGTACTTC. It encodes CASSFRTAKEQETQYF. Drawing the rest from reference TRBV11-2 and TRBJ2-5, the complete variable domain is EAGVAQSPRYKIIEKRQSVAFWCNPISGHATLYWYQQILGQGPKLLIQFQNNGVVDDSQLPKDRFSAERLKGVDSTLKIQPAKLEDSAVYLCASSFRTAKEQETQYFGPGTRLLVL.

This clonotype was seen a few times. The chain recombines TRBV29-1 with TRBJ2-1; TRBD1 or TRBD2 may be the D gene (5 bases each). V lost 8 bases and J 1 base, leaving 15 bases between the germline ends. From germline, CDR1 is SQVTM and CDR2 ANQGSEA. CDR3 size: 14 residues. The CDR3 nucleotides read TGCAGCTGTAGGGACCTGGGGTCCTACAATGAGCAGTTCTTC. Its translation is CSCRDLGSYNEQFF.

This clonotype showed up just a few times. The J gene is TRBJ1-2, the V gene TRBV24-1, with D possibly matching TRBD1 (6 bases). Deletions cut 6 bases from V and 0 bases from J, with 7 bases between. Per germline, CDR1 KGHDR and CDR2 SFDVKD. The CDR3 covers 13 residues. Here the CDR3 DNA reads TGTGCCACCAGTTCAGGGGCTAACTATGGCTACACCTTC. Translating gives CATSSGANYGYTF.

V usage is TRBV11-2 and J usage is TRBJ2-1; D is uncertain. From germline, CDR1 is SGHAT and CDR2 FQNNGV. The CDR3 is 15 amino acids. V lost 2 bases and J lost 0, with 8 bases in between. The CDR3 nucleotides are TGTGCCAGCAGCTTAAACGCGTACTCCTACAATGAGCAGTTCTTC. Its translation is CASSLNAYSYNEQFF.

The CDR3 region is CSGVKGDSNQPQHF. The CDR3 DNA is TGCAGTGGGGTGAAGGGGGATAGCAATCAGCCCCAGCATTTT. This chain links TRBV20-1 with TRBJ1-5; possible D gene TRBD1, 6 bases. The germline CDR1 and CDR2 sequences are DFQATT and SNEGSKA (reference sequence). Between the trimmed V and J ends, which lost 7 bases and 0 bases, there was a span of 13 bases. The length of the CDR3 is 14 residues.

The rearrangement links TRBV5-1 to TRBJ2-1; 16 bases match TRBD2. The CDR3 covers 16 residues. The J segment lost 6 bases and the V segment lost 4 bases, leaving 4 bases of the junction unmatched. Germline CDR1 and CDR2: SGHRS and YFSETQ. CDR3 in DNA: TGCGCCAGCAGCACCGGGACTAGCGGGAGGGCCAATGAGCAGTTCTTC. Amino acid sequence: CASSTGTSGRANEQFF.

The chain couples TRBV7-3 to TRBJ1-5, with 8 bases identical to TRBD1. CDR1 SGHTA and CDR2 FQGTGA come from the germline V gene. The CDR3 contains 14 residues. Trimming took 3 bases from V and 4 from J; bases not matched to a gene: 2. CDR3 protein: CASSLDRANQPQHF. As DNA, the CDR3 is TGTGCCAGCAGCTTGGACAGGGCTAATCAGCCCCAGCATTTT. Complete variable domain (other parts from reference TRBV7-3 and TRBJ1-5): GAGVSQTPSNKVTEKGKYVELRCDPISGHTALYWYRQSLGQGPEFLIYFQGTGAADDSGLPNDRFFAVRPEGSVSTLKIQRTERGDSAVYLCASSLDRANQPQHFGDGTRLSIL.

This clonotype has only a few counts. The chain couples TRBV6-1 to TRBJ2-7; 7 nucleotides agree with TRBD1. Germline CDR1 reads MNHNS; CDR2 reads SASEGT. The junction had 11 bases not matched to a gene; V was cut back by 6 bases and J by 6 bases. The CDR3 is 14 residues long. In DNA form, the CDR3 reads TGTGCCAGCAGCCACAGGGGCCCGCCCTTCGAGCAGTACTTC. It encodes CASSHRGPPFEQYF.

This chain links TRBV5-6 with TRBJ2-2, with D possibly matching TRBD1 (5 bases). Germline-derived CDR1 and CDR2 are SGHDT and YYEEEE. CDR3 length equals 15 residues. The ends were cut back, 8 bases at V and 4 bases at J, with 18 bases in the middle. CDR3 sequence (DNA): TGTGCCAGGTTCGGCTGCCCTGGGGCCACCGGGGAGCTGTTTTTT. Translation: CARFGCPGATGELFF.

This clonotype came up a few times. The genes are TRBV27 and TRBJ2-7; the D is unclear. Germline CDR1 MNHEY, CDR2 SMNVEV (reference sequence). The CDR3 is made up of 10 amino acids. With 7 bases removed from V and 5 bases from J, the gap between germline ends came to 6 bases. This CDR3 reads CASTQHEQYF. As DNA, the CDR3 is TGTGCCAGCACACAGCACGAGCAGTACTTC.

The chain recombines TRBV20-1 with TRBJ2-1, with TRBD2 matching over 10 bases. CDR3 length equals 15 residues. Losses at the gene ends were 6 bases for V and 8 bases for J; bases not matched to a gene: 13. Germline V gene lookup returns CDR1 DFQATT and CDR2 SNEGSKA (reference sequence). The CDR3 here is CSAPSQASGSDEQFF. The CDR3 DNA is TGCAGTGCCCCCAGTCAGGCTAGCGGGAGTGATGAGCAGTTCTTC.

This clonotype turned up a few times. The gene calls are TRBV20-1 and TRBJ2-6, with TRBD1 as a possible D gene (5 bases). The CDR3 loop spans 17 amino acids. Germline CDR1 DFQATT, CDR2 SNEGSKA (reference sequence). Trimming stripped 3 bases from V and 0 bases from J, with 15 bases between. The DNA of the CDR3 is TGCAGTGCTAGGGTGGACACCGAACACTCTGGGGCCAACGTCCTGACTTTC. The encoded protein is CSARVDTEHSGANVLTF.

A few counts support this clonotype. The chain is built from TRBV5-1 and TRBJ2-7; weak D call: TRBD2 (6 bases). Deletions cut 0 bases from V and 7 bases from J, with 14 bases between. CDR1 is SGHRS, CDR2 YFSETQ, per germline. The CDR3 spans 14 residues. The CDR3 region is CASSLAMGGGEQYF. DNA for the CDR3: TGCGCCAGCAGCTTGGCGATGGGAGGAGGTGAGCAGTACTTC. Combining the CDR3 with reference TRBV5-1 and TRBJ2-7 gives the whole variable domain KAGVTQTPRYLIKTRGQQVTLSCSPISGHRSVSWYQQTPGQGLQFLFEYFSETQRNKGNFPGRFSGRQFSNSRSEMNVSTLELGDSALYLCASSLAMGGGEQYFGPGTRLTVT.

J is TRBJ1-5 and V is TRBV5-6; D is uncertain. Germline V gives CDR1 SGHDT, CDR2 YYEEEE. V gave up 5 bases and J gave up 7 bases, with 10 bases separating them. The CDR3 length is 12 residues. CDR3 amino acids: CASRMARQPQHF. The CDR3 DNA is TGTGCCAGCAGGATGGCTCGGCAGCCCCAGCATTTT.

This clonotype was seen more than once but under ten times. V and J are TRBV6-2 or TRBV6-3 and TRBJ2-1, with unresolved D. V lost 6 bases and J lost 3, with 21 bases in between. CDR3 length equals 17 residues. The germline gives CDR1 MNHEY, CDR2 SVGEGT. The chain's CDR3 is CASSPKLRGIVYNEQFF. The CDR3 DNA follows: TGTGCCAGCAGCCCGAAACTTCGAGGCATAGTCTACAATGAGCAGTTCTTC.

This clonotype was observed a few times. V and J are TRBV7-8 and TRBJ1-1; the D gene is possibly TRBD1 (5 bases). This CDR3 spans 13 amino acids. CDR1 and CDR2 (germline): SGHVS, FQNEAQ. V lost 5 bases to trimming and J lost 8 bases, with 15 bases between them. DNA for the CDR3: TGTGCCAGCAGCCCCGAGCCGGGGGTGGAAGCTTTCTTT. Translating gives CASSPEPGVEAFF.

This clonotype was observed a few times. The chain has TRBV2 and TRBJ2-7; possible D gene TRBD1, 6 bases. This CDR3 contains 13 residues. Germline CDR1 reads SNHLY; CDR2 reads FYNNEI. V was shortened by 3 bases and J by 3 bases, with 9 bases between the two germline ends. Here the CDR3 reads CASSDRGDYEQYF. The CDR3, as DNA: TGTGCCAGCAGTGACAGGGGTGACTACGAGCAGTACTTC.

In this sample, this clonotype turned up a few times. This chain links TRBV28 with TRBJ1-1; no clear D. The CDR3 totals 12 residues. Germline values: CDR1 MDHEN, CDR2 SYDVKM. V was pared by 6 bases and J by 2 bases, with 7 bases between. CDR3 sequence (DNA): TGTGCCAGCAGCGAGAGAAACACTGAAGCTTTCTTT. This translates into CASSERNTEAFF.

This clonotype was detected only a few times. The CDR3 here is CASSQDWGLGSEQYF. The CDR3, as DNA: TGCGCCAGCAGCCAAGATTGGGGGCTAGGATCCGAGCAGTACTTC. The rearrangement joins TRBV4-1 to TRBJ2-7, with a tentative D call TRBD1 (6 bases). CDR3 length: 15 residues. V lost 0 bases, J lost 6 bases, and 15 bases lay in between. Germline-derived CDR1 and CDR2 are MGHRA and YSYEKL.

This clonotype was counted only a few times. The chain employs TRBV11-2 and TRBJ2-3; D not certain. Trimming removed 5 bases at V and 5 bases at J, with 17 bases between. Germline V gene sequence: CDR1 SGHAT, CDR2 FQNNGV. The CDR3 runs 15 residues. The CDR3 region has the DNA TGTGCCAGCAGCACGAGAAGGGTACCTGGAGATACGCAGTATTTT. Residues: CASSTRRVPGDTQYF. The complete variable domain, with remaining parts taken from reference TRBV11-2 and TRBJ2-3, reads EAGVAQSPRYKIIEKRQSVAFWCNPISGHATLYWYQQILGQGPKLLIQFQNNGVVDDSQLPKDRFSAERLKGVDSTLKIQPAKLEDSAVYLCASSTRRVPGDTQYFGPGTRLTVL.

J is TRBJ1-3 and V is TRBV20-1; D unresolved. The CDR3 consists of 16 residues. Germline lookup yields CDR1 DFQATT and CDR2 SNEGSKA (reference sequence). The V end lost 1 base, the J end lost 1 base, and 14 bases lay between the germline ends. CDR3 protein: CSARVPTPKSGNTIYF. The DNA of the CDR3 is TGCAGTGCTAGAGTACCCACCCCAAAGTCTGGAAACACCATATATTTT.

The table lists this clonotype with a few counts. The chain recombines TRBV4-1 with TRBJ2-7; tentative D call: TRBD2 (6 bases). The CDR3 totals 13 residues. The germline gives CDR1 MGHRA, CDR2 YSYEKL. The V and J ends lost 6 bases and 4 bases respectively, with 13 bases between them. In DNA, the CDR3 is TGCGCCAGCAGGCACTCGGGAGAGTACGAGCAGTACTTC. As protein: CASRHSGEYEQYF.

The V and J genes are TRBV6-5 and TRBJ1-2; TRBD1 agrees at 7 bases. V shed 5 bases and J 4 bases; nucleotides not matched to a gene: 4. The CDR3 covers 13 residues. Germline loops: CDR1 MNHEY, CDR2 SVGAGI. CDR3 sequence: CASSTDRVYGYTF. Here the CDR3 DNA reads TGTGCCAGCAGTACTGACAGGGTCTATGGCTACACCTTC.

The rearrangement uses TRBV5-1 and TRBJ1-1; weak D call: TRBD1 (6 bases). CDR1 SGHRS and CDR2 YFSETQ come from the germline V gene. Between the trimmed V and J ends, which lost 2 bases and 4 bases, there was a span of 12 bases. CDR3 length: 14 residues. CDR3 coding DNA: TGCGCCAGCAGCTTACAGGGTCTAGGCACTGAAGCTTTCTTT. Translating it yields CASSLQGLGTEAFF.